The present T cell receptor beta chain was sequenced within a study of shared clonotypes between healthy human individuals. The CDR3 runs 16 residues. V was pared by 0 bases and J by 0 bases, with 9 bases between. CDR1 is MNHEY and CDR2 is SVGAGI in the germline V gene. As regards this clone: No antigen is known for it.

A deep-level run was used for the assay. Data came from immunoSEQ multiplex PCR; TCRdb stores just in-frame clones and leaves some out. The sample consists of some 2,400,000 clones, approximately 95% of them appearing once. Whole-study findings and limits: Naive subsets, compared against memory subsets, generally had larger estimated richness values. Non-shared clonotypes showed lower generation probabilities than clonotypes common to all four donors.

The sequence was collected from a man younger than 30 in good health. This chain links TRBV6-5 with TRBJ1-3; D not certain. Sample: naive CD4+ T cells sorted from blood. Subset in this sample: CD45RA+ positively selected. The CDR3 nucleotides are TGTGCCAGCAGTTACTCCGGGAGCAACTCTGGAAACACCATATATTTT. Translation: CASSYSGSNSGNTIYF.